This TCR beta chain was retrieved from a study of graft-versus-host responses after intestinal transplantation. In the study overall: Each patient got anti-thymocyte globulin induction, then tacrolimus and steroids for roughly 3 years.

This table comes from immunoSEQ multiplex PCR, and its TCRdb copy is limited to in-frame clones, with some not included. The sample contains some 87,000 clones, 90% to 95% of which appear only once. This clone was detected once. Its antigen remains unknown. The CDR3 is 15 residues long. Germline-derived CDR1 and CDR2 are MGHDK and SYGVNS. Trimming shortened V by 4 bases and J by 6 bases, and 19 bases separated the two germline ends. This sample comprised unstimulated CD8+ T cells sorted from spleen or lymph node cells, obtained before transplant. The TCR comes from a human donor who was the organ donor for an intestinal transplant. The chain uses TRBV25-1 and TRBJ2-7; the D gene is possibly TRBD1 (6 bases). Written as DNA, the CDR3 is TGTGCCAGCAGTGCCTCCAGGGGTCCAGTGGGCGAGCAGTACTTC. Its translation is CASSASRGPVGEQYF.